One and the same sample provided the 22 T cell receptor beta chains below, sequenced in a study of CD8+CD57+ T cells in acquired aplastic anemia. For CDR3 and TCR beta VDJ profiling, genomic DNA was the template used. TCRdb reprocessed the reads via MiXCR and lists one record per CDR3 protein. The sample holds some 140,000 distinct CDR3 sequences, about 40% seen once. The sample taken for sequencing was sorted CD4+, CD8+, or CD8+CD57+ T cells (not recorded which) from PBMCs. The receptors derive from a human donor in good health, serving as a control.

This clonotype was observed many times. The chain has TRBV24-1 and TRBJ2-1, with D tentatively TRBD2 (7 bases). The CDR3 sequence is 15 residues long. The V and J ends lost 5 bases and 7 bases respectively, with 17 bases between them. Germline V gives CDR1 KGHDR, CDR2 SFDVKD. The CDR3 here is CATSGGGAGKNEQFF. The CDR3 DNA reads as TGTGCCACCAGTGGGGGGGGGGCAGGCAAGAATGAGCAGTTCTTC.

This rearrangement joins TRBV15 to TRBJ1-6; tentatively, D is TRBD1 (6 bases). Per the germline V gene, CDR1 is LNHNV and CDR2 is YYDKDF (reference sequence). The CDR3 is 14 residues long. V was pared by 4 bases and J by 7 bases, with 11 bases between. In nucleotides, the CDR3 is TGTGCCACCAGCACGGGGCAGGGGAATTCACCCCTCCACTTT. Its translation is CATSTGQGNSPLHF.

The chain joins TRBV2 to TRBJ2-7; 11 nucleotides match TRBD1. Germline values: CDR1 SNHLY, CDR2 FYNNEI. The CDR3 totals 15 residues. V shed 7 bases and J 0 bases; nucleotides not matched to a gene: 5. CDR3 in amino acids: CASKTGTGGSYEQYF. The CDR3 nucleotides are TGTGCCAGCAAGACCGGGACAGGGGGCTCCTACGAGCAGTACTTC.

The V and J genes are TRBV5-6 and TRBJ2-7; D is undetermined. CDR3 length: 14 amino acids. V lost 1 base and J lost 6, with 14 bases in between. Germline V lookup: CDR1 SGHDT, CDR2 YYEEEE. The CDR3 spells CASSLSRSWGEQYF. For the CDR3, the DNA is TGTGCCAGCAGCTTGTCCAGGTCCTGGGGCGAGCAGTACTTC.

Only a few counts were recorded for this clonotype. The rearrangement links TRBV6-2 or TRBV6-3 to TRBJ1-2; tentative D call: TRBD1 (6 bases). Germline lookup yields CDR1 MNHEY and CDR2 SVGEGT. This CDR3 has 14 amino acids. Trimming took off 1 base at V and 8 bases at J, with 14 bases between the two ends. The DNA for the CDR3 is TGTGCCAGCAGTTACTTGAGGGGGGCGCAGGGCTACACCTTC. Its protein product is CASSYLRGAQGYTF.

A few counts support this clonotype. The chain is built from TRBV12-3 or TRBV12-4 and TRBJ2-3; 7 positions agree with TRBD1. J was trimmed by 4 bases and V by 3 bases; bases with no gene match: 4. CDR3 length: 14 residues. The CDR3 nucleotides are TGTGCCAGCAGTTTTGGGACAGTTCCAGATACGCAGTATTTT. This gives the protein CASSFGTVPDTQYF.

The rearrangement joins TRBV25-1 to TRBJ2-1, with a tentative D call TRBD2 (6 bases). The germline V and J ends were trimmed by 10 bases and 8 bases, with 27 bases remaining between them. The length of the CDR3 is 16 residues. Germline V gene lookup returns CDR1 MGHDK and CDR2 SYGVNS. The CDR3: CAISRRRGGRRDEQFF. The CDR3, as DNA: TGTGCCATCAGCCGCCGGCGGGGAGGCAGAAGGGATGAGCAGTTCTTC.

The sample holds many counts of this clonotype. The chain employs TRBV2 and TRBJ2-1; D not resolved. Trimming pared 6 bases from V and 3 bases from J, leaving 9 bases between. CDR1 SNHLY and CDR2 FYNNEI come from the germline V gene. The CDR3 has 13 residues. The CDR3 bases are TGTGCCAGCAGCAGTCGTGGCTACAATGAGCAGTTCTTC. It codes for CASSSRGYNEQFF.

This clonotype was found a few times. The V call is TRBV5-1, the J call TRBJ1-1; D might be TRBD1 (5 bases). Germline CDR1 is SGHRS and CDR2 is YFSETQ. The CDR3 runs to 17 residues. V was cut by 5 bases and J by 1 base, with 21 bases left in between. DNA for the CDR3: TGCGCCAGCAGGCCGATTCAGGGTTCAGGCCCGAACACTGAAGCTTTCTTT. It translates to CASRPIQGSGPNTEAFF.

This clonotype was observed at least ten times. CDR3 bases: TGTGCCAGCAGCGAACAGGGGGTAGCAGATACGCAGTATTTT. Its translation is CASSEQGVADTQYF. V gene TRBV11-2 combines with J gene TRBJ2-3; TRBD1 agrees at 8 bases. The CDR3 has 14 residues. Germline CDR1 and CDR2: SGHAT and FQNNGV. With 5 bases clipped from V and 4 bases from J, the junction kept 5 bases outside the gene matches.

This clonotype was seen ten or more times. The chain joins TRBV6-1 to TRBJ1-2; TRBD1 agrees at 7 bases. This CDR3 has 15 residues. The junction had 7 bases not matched to a gene; V was cut back by 6 bases and J by 0 bases. CDR1 is MNHNS and CDR2 is SASEGT in the germline V gene. The CDR3, as DNA: TGTGCCAGCAGAACCAGACAGGGCGCTAACTATGGCTACACCTTC. Its protein is CASRTRQGANYGYTF.

This clonotype was seen at least ten times. J is TRBJ2-3 and V is TRBV12-3 or TRBV12-4; TRBD1 might be the D (5 bases). This CDR3 is built from 14 residues. V was cut by 3 bases and J by 6 bases, with 13 bases left in between. The CDR3 sequence is CASSLNMGRDTQYF. As DNA, the CDR3 is TGTGCCAGCAGTTTGAATATGGGGCGGGATACGCAGTATTTT.

The V and J genes are TRBV2 and TRBJ1-5; D is perhaps TRBD1 (5 bases). The germline V gene has CDR1 SNHLY and CDR2 FYNNEI. The CDR3 spans 15 residues. V lost 4 bases to trimming and J lost 9 bases, with 19 bases between them. The CDR3: CASSGGLAGDRPQHF. The CDR3 coding sequence is TGTGCCAGCAGTGGGGGACTAGCGGGAGATCGGCCCCAGCATTTT.

The chain links TRBV25-1 to TRBJ2-1, with unresolved D. Germline V gene lookup returns CDR1 MGHDK and CDR2 SYGVNS. This CDR3 comprises 14 residues. V dropped 3 bases and J dropped 10 bases, with 16 bases sitting between them. The CDR3 reads CASSEEYGLREQFF. CDR3 DNA: TGTGCCAGCAGTGAGGAATACGGCCTCCGGGAGCAGTTCTTC. Full variable domain (missing parts from reference TRBV25-1 and TRBJ2-1): EADIYQTPRYLVIGTGKKITLECSQTMGHDKMYWYQQDPGMELHLIHYSYGVNSTEKGDLSSESTVSRIRTEHFPLTLESARPSHTSQYLCASSEEYGLREQFFGPGTRLTVL.

The chain has TRBV5-1 and TRBJ1-6, with 7 bases lining up with TRBD1. The germline V gene has CDR1 SGHRS and CDR2 YFSETQ. Losses at the gene ends were 4 bases for V and 8 bases for J; bases not matched to a gene: 6. The CDR3 has 14 amino acids. The CDR3 bases are TGCGCCAGCAGCGCCGGACAGGATTATTCACCCCTCCACTTT. Protein product: CASSAGQDYSPLHF.

This chain links TRBV10-3 with TRBJ2-5; perhaps TRBD2 as D (6 bases). Trimming cost V 10 bases and J 2 bases, with 11 bases left between them. Germline V gene lookup returns CDR1 ENHRY and CDR2 SYGVKD. The CDR3 contains 12 residues. The CDR3 loop is CATQAGQETQYF. CDR3 nucleotides: TGTGCCACCCAGGCGGGGCAAGAGACCCAGTACTTC.

This clonotype was counted a few times. This chain links TRBV6-1 with TRBJ2-4, with a weak D call TRBD1 (7 bases). This CDR3 is 16 amino acids long. The V gene's germline CDR1 is MNHNS and CDR2 SASEGT. With 0 bases removed from V and 12 bases from J, the gap between germline ends came to 21 bases. The CDR3 sequence: CASSEAWQLEGAAQYF. The CDR3 DNA reads as TGTGCCAGCAGTGAAGCGTGGCAATTGGAGGGGGCCGCTCAGTACTTC.

In this sample, this clonotype turned up many times. The genes are TRBV5-1 and TRBJ2-3; D is unresolved. The length of the CDR3 is 14 residues. Trimming pared 4 bases from V and 4 bases from J, leaving 13 bases between. Germline V lookup: CDR1 SGHRS, CDR2 YFSETQ. DNA for the CDR3: TGCGCCAGCAGCCCCCTCTCGTCCCCAGATACGCAGTATTTT. Protein product: CASSPLSSPDTQYF.

The chain couples TRBV29-1 to TRBJ2-1; the match to TRBD2 covers 15 bases. Germline V gene lookup returns CDR1 SQVTM and CDR2 ANQGSEA. V lost 8 bases and J lost 0; bases outside the gene matches: 8. CDR3 length: 17 amino acids. In DNA form, the CDR3 reads TGCAGCTTGGCCGGACTAGCGGGAGGGGGCTCCTACAATGAGCAGTTCTTC. This gives the protein CSLAGLAGGGSYNEQFF.

This clonotype occurred once. The chain combines TRBV2 with TRBJ1-2, with a possible D match to TRBD1 (5 bases). Germline CDR1 and CDR2: SNHLY and FYNNEI. This CDR3 contains 16 residues. The ends were cut back, 6 bases at V and 4 bases at J, with 21 bases in the middle. The CDR3 DNA reads TGTGCCAGCAGCCAAGTCCGCGGGGGGTTTGGCTATGGCTACACCTTC. It encodes CASSQVRGGFGYGYTF.

This chain joins TRBV3-1 and TRBJ2-5; D remains ambiguous. The germline gives CDR1 LGHDT, CDR2 YNNKEL (reference sequence). This CDR3 region has 16 residues. V gave up 1 base and J gave up 1 base, with 13 bases separating them. The CDR3 is CASSQGSLERQETQYF. The CDR3 DNA sequence: TGTGCCAGCAGCCAAGGGAGTTTGGAGCGCCAAGAGACCCAGTACTTC.

This clonotype appeared a few times. The rearrangement joins TRBV20-1 to TRBJ1-3, with D possibly being TRBD1 (5 bases). Between the trimmed V and J ends, which lost 3 bases and 0 bases, there was a span of 18 bases. The germline gives CDR1 DFQATT, CDR2 SNEGSKA (reference sequence). The CDR3 runs 17 residues. The CDR3 is CSARGTYSESSGNTIYF. DNA of the CDR3: TGCAGTGCTAGGGGGACTTATAGCGAGAGCTCTGGAAACACCATATATTTT.